This paragraph reports one TCR beta chain. What it binds is unknown. The junction shows a germline mismatch at one end, possibly a read error. The V gene's germline CDR1 is SEHNR and CDR2 FQNEAQ (reference sequence). CDR3 length: 15 residues. The data stem from a study of T cells in Graves' hyperthyroidism and ophthalmopathy. Findings of the study overall: Blood also held most thyroid clonotypes expanded beyond 0.001.

Amplified TCR beta CDR3 regions derived from RNA transcripts. With the HTBI primer set, the TCR CDR3 went through a first round of RT-PCR. TCRdb itself ran the multiplex PCR reads through MiXCR, one entry per CDR3 protein. The sample includes about 500,000 distinct CDR3 sequences, about 15% of them seen just once. This chain links TRBV7-9 with TRBJ2-3, with D maybe TRBD2 (6 bases). The sample consisted of blood. The receptor was derived from a woman under 30 with Graves' ophthalmopathy. CDR3 DNA sequence: TGTGCCAGCAGCTCAGCGGACGGGAGCACAGATACGCGGTATTTT. It yields the protein CASSSADGSTDTRYF. Supplemented by reference TRBV7-9 and TRBJ2-3, the full variable domain reads DTGVSQNPRHKITKRGQNVTFRCDPISEHNRLYWYRQTLGQGPEFLTYFQNEAQLEKSRLLSDRFSAERPKGSFSTLEIQRTEQGDSAMYLCASSSADGSTDTRYFGPGTRLTVL.